The clone carrying this T cell receptor beta chain was counted between two and nine times. Antigen specificity is unknown. TCRdb recomputed calls from the reads with MiXCR, one row per CDR3 protein. The sample has 600,000 to 700,000 distinct CDR3 sequences; roughly 36% are singletons. The sample comes from a study of T cell repertoires in cytomegalovirus infection. Overall study: Epitope selection comprised recently identified HLA-C-restricted CMV epitopes and well-studied HLA-B-restricted CMV epitopes. Public signatures in TCR beta pointed to CMV infection and matching HLA type.

Study results and limitations: In two of eight donors, the top clonotype was HLA-C-restricted CMV-specific.

In germline, CDR1 is SGHVS, CDR2 FNYEAQ. Trimming took off 5 bases at V and 5 bases at J, with 13 bases between the two ends. The length of the CDR3 is 13 residues. This TCR derives from a human donor in good health (CMV status not recorded). Some clones in this sample may be carry-over from other donors' samples. The sample consisted of cultured PBMCs, taken from culture after CMV antigen stimulation. The chain combines TRBV7-6 with TRBJ2-7; maybe TRBD1 (6 bases). This CDR3 reads CASSQGNGDEQYF. The CDR3, as DNA: TGTGCCAGCAGCCAGGGGAACGGGGACGAGCAGTACTTC. The full variable domain, with the rest looked up from reference TRBV7-6 and TRBJ2-7, is GAGVSQSPRYKVTKRGQDVALRCDPISGHVSLYWYRQALGQGPEFLTYFNYEAQQDKSGLPNDRFSAERPEGSISTLTIQRTEQRDSAMYRCASSQGNGDEQYFGPGTRLTVT.